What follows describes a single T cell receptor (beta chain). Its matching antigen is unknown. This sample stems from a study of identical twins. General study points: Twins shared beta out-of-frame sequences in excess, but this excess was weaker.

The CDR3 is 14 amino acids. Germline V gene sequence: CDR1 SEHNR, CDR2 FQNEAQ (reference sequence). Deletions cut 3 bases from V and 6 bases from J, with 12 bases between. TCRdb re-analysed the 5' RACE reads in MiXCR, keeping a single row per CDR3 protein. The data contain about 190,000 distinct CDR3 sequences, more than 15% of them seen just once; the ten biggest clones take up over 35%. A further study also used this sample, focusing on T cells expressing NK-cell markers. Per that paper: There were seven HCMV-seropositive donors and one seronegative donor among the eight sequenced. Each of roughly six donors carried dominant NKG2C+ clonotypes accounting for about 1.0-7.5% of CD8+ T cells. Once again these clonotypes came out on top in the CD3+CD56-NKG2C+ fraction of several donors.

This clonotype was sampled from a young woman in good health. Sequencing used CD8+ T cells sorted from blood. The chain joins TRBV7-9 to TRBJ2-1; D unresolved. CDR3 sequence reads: CASSLGSGPNEQFF. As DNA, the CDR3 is TGTGCCAGCAGCTTGGGCTCCGGTCCCAATGAGCAGTTCTTC.